One sample yielded the 31 T cell receptor beta chains listed below, sequenced in a study of regulatory T cells in long-lasting Graves disease. The time point here: persistent/refractory GD, antithyroid drugs over 5 years with positive TRAb. Extracted RNA from PBMCs served as the source of the TCR library. CDR3 regions were amplified by Arm-PCR using iRepertoire HTBI primers to build TCR beta libraries. Via MiXCR, TCRdb re-called the multiplex PCR reads, giving one row per CDR3 protein. Of 600,000 to 800,000 distinct CDR3 sequences in the sample, 30% were seen once. This sample comprised peripheral blood mononuclear cells (PBMCs), obtained when the disease was refractory, from a patient treated with antithyroid drugs. The receptors shown here come from a female donor with Graves disease.

This clonotype was seen more than once but under ten times. This chain joins TRBV29-1 and TRBJ1-1; D gene ambiguous. The V end lost 2 bases, the J end lost 4 bases, and 8 bases lay between the germline ends. Germline V gene sequence: CDR1 SQVTM, CDR2 ANQGSEA. The CDR3 spans 12 residues. This CDR3 is CSVELAGTEAFF. CDR3 coding DNA: TGCAGCGTTGAATTGGCAGGCACTGAAGCTTTCTTT.

The CDR3 loop is CASSSEGSSGNTIYF. The CDR3, as DNA: TGTGCCAGCAGTTCGGAGGGGAGCTCTGGAAACACCATATATTTT. The V and J genes are TRBV6-9 and TRBJ1-3, with D perhaps matching TRBD1 (5 bases). There are 15 residues in the CDR3. V lost 4 bases, J lost 0 bases, and 10 bases lay in between. Germline values: CDR1 MNHGY, CDR2 SVAAGI.

In its sample, this clonotype was seen a few times. The chain combines TRBV30 with TRBJ1-2; the D gene is possibly TRBD1 (5 bases). Germline V gene lookup returns CDR1 GTSNPN and CDR2 SVGIG (reference sequence). V was trimmed by 1 base and J by 4 bases, leaving 10 bases between them. This CDR3 contains 13 residues. CDR3 sequence reads: CAWSGGVGYGYTF. DNA for the CDR3: TGTGCCTGGAGTGGAGGGGTGGGCTATGGCTACACCTTC.

The chain recombines TRBV12-3 or TRBV12-4 with TRBJ1-4, with unresolved D. The V gene lost 2 bases and the J gene lost 0 bases, with 13 bases spanning the gap. The CDR3 covers 17 residues. CDR3 protein: CASSLRQVIATNEKLFF. As DNA, the CDR3 is TGTGCCAGCAGTTTACGGCAGGTGATCGCAACTAATGAAAAACTGTTTTTT.

The table lists this clonotype with many counts. V is TRBV19 and J is TRBJ1-5, with D uncertain. CDR3 size: 14 residues. CDR1 is LNHDA, CDR2 SQIVND, per germline (reference sequence). The V end was cut by 9 bases, the J end by 1 base, with 13 bases between. The CDR3 loop reads CASSLGSSNQPQHF. CDR3 DNA sequence: TGTGCCAGCAGTTTAGGGAGCAGCAATCAGCCCCAGCATTTT.

This clonotype has ten or more counts. A much larger clonotype is one base distant, so this may be a read error. The chain employs TRBV11-2 and TRBJ2-6; D gene ambiguous. Germline lookup yields CDR1 SGHAT and CDR2 FQNNGV. Deletions cut 1 base from V and 0 bases from J, with 4 bases between. This CDR3 has 15 amino acids. In nucleotides, the CDR3 is TGTGCCAGCAGCTTAGGGCTCTCTGGGGCCAACGTCCTGACTTTC. This translates into CASSLGLSGANVLTF.

A word on this clonotype: A much larger clone lies one base from this, so it may be a read error. The V call is TRBV7-2, the J call TRBJ1-1; the match to TRBD1 covers 8 bases. The junction had 4 bases not matched to a gene; V was cut back by 1 base and J by 6 bases. Germline V gene lookup returns CDR1 SGHTA and CDR2 FQGNSA. This CDR3 is 14 amino acids long. CDR3 amino acids: CASSLGQGFAEAFF. In DNA, the CDR3 is TGTGCCAGCAGCTTAGGACAGGGGTTCGCTGAAGCTTTCTTT.

The chain joins TRBV19 to TRBJ1-2; D is possibly TRBD1 (5 bases). V lost 7 bases and J 9 bases, leaving 12 bases between the germline ends. The CDR3 is 11 residues long. The germline V gene encodes CDR1 LNHDA and CDR2 SQIVND (reference sequence). In DNA, the CDR3 is TGTGCCAGTACAGGGTTAAATCGCTACACCTTC. Amino acids: CASTGLNRYTF.

The chain combines TRBV18 with TRBJ1-1, with D unresolved. This CDR3 region has 13 residues. Germline CDR1 KGHSH, CDR2 LQKENI. Trimming removed 4 bases at V and 1 base at J, with 7 bases between. CDR3 nucleotides: TGTGCCAGCTCACAGAAACAGAACACTGAAGCTTTCTTT. The encoded protein is CASSQKQNTEAFF.

In this sample, this clonotype turned up a few times. The rearrangement uses TRBV20-1 and TRBJ2-7, with a possible D match to TRBD1 (6 bases). Germline values: CDR1 DFQATT, CDR2 SNEGSKA (reference sequence). With 5 bases removed from V and 3 bases from J, the gap between germline ends came to 14 bases. The CDR3 loop spans 13 amino acids. The CDR3, as DNA: TGCAGTGCTTTTGGCAGGGGTGGCTACGAGCAGTACTTC. This encodes CSAFGRGGYEQYF.

The genes are TRBV29-1 and TRBJ1-2, with TRBD1 as a possible D gene (6 bases). Germline CDR1 is SQVTM and CDR2 is ANQGSEA. Deletions cut 4 bases from V and 8 bases from J, with 11 bases between. CDR3 size: 11 residues. CDR3 amino acids: CSVANRDGYTF. The CDR3 DNA reads TGCAGCGTTGCGAACAGGGACGGCTACACCTTC.

To note about this clonotype: A read error is possible here, since a much larger clone lies one base away. The chain recombines TRBV12-3 or TRBV12-4 with TRBJ2-7, with TRBD2 matching 7 bases. Germline trimming cut 2 bases from V and 3 bases from J; bases unmatched to any gene: 7. The CDR3 runs to 15 residues. In DNA form, the CDR3 reads TGTGCCAGCAGTTTATCGGGAGGTCCCTTCTACGAGCAGTACTTC. This translates into CASSLSGGPFYEQYF.

This chain links TRBV10-1 with TRBJ2-3, with D possibly being TRBD2 (6 bases). Trimming stripped 10 bases from V and 6 bases from J, with 14 bases between. From germline, CDR1 is WNHNN and CDR2 SYGVQD (reference sequence). The CDR3 runs 12 residues. CDR3 nucleotide sequence: TGCGCCACCGGGATTGGAGGGGATACGCAGTATTTT. Its translation: CATGIGGDTQYF.

This clonotype was found many times. The CDR3 protein is CATSRDQGAETF. In nucleotides, the CDR3 is TGTGCCACCAGCAGAGACCAGGGCGCTGAGACCTTC. This sequence joins TRBV15 and TRBJ1-2; D might be TRBD1 (5 bases). V lost 0 bases, J lost 14 bases, and 13 bases lay in between. Germline CDR1 LNHNV, CDR2 YYDKDF (reference sequence). The CDR3 has 12 residues.

This clonotype was seen more than once but under ten times. The gene calls are TRBV6-2 or TRBV6-3 and TRBJ2-5; D may be TRBD2 (7 bases). The germline V gene has CDR1 MNHEY and CDR2 SVGEGT. The germline V and J ends were trimmed by 2 bases and 5 bases, with 15 bases remaining between them. The CDR3 is 15 residues long. The CDR3 loop is CASSYGAGAGETQYF. CDR3 sequence (DNA): TGTGCCAGCAGTTACGGCGCGGGGGCCGGGGAGACCCAGTACTTC.

The chain uses TRBV27 and TRBJ1-5; the D is unclear. V was shortened by 1 base and J by 6 bases, with 10 bases between the two germline ends. There are 14 residues in the CDR3. Per germline, CDR1 MNHEY and CDR2 SMNVEV (reference sequence). As DNA, the CDR3 is TGTGCCAGCAGTTTATTACCTTCTTTTCAGCCCCAGCATTTT. Encoded protein: CASSLLPSFQPQHF.

The gene calls are TRBV5-6 and TRBJ1-2; possibly TRBD1 for D (6 bases). Per the germline V gene, CDR1 is SGHDT and CDR2 is YYEEEE. The CDR3 has 15 residues. The ends were cut back, 4 bases at V and 0 bases at J, with 13 bases in the middle. CDR3 coding DNA: TGTGCCAGCAGCATTACAGGGTTACCTAACTATGGCTACACCTTC. Protein sequence: CASSITGLPNYGYTF. The whole variable domain, filled in from reference TRBV5-6 and TRBJ1-2, reads DAGVTQSPTHLIKTRGQQVTLRCSPKSGHDTVSWYQQALGQGPQFIFQYYEEEERQRGNFPDRFSGHQFPNYSSELNVNALLLGDSALYLCASSITGLPNYGYTFGSGTRLTVV.

This clonotype has just a few counts. The chain couples TRBV7-9 to TRBJ1-1, with D perhaps TRBD1 (5 bases). There are 15 residues in the CDR3. The V end lost 5 bases, the J end lost 4 bases, and 17 bases lay between the germline ends. Per the germline V gene, CDR1 is SEHNR and CDR2 is FQNEAQ (reference sequence). This CDR3 reads CASSGSHLGGTEAFF. CDR3 coding DNA: TGTGCCAGCAGCGGTAGCCACCTGGGGGGCACTGAAGCTTTCTTT.

This clonotype was detected only a few times. The V and J genes are TRBV20-1 and TRBJ1-1; D remains ambiguous. The V end was cut by 4 bases, the J end by 4 bases, with 13 bases between. The CDR3 has 13 residues. CDR1 and CDR2 (germline): DFQATT, SNEGSKA (reference sequence). DNA for the CDR3: TGCAGTGCTACCCACCACCGGGGCACTGAAGCTTTCTTT. This translates into CSATHHRGTEAFF.

This clonotype was detected ten times or more. The rearrangement uses TRBV20-1 and TRBJ1-5; D is unresolved. This CDR3 is 14 amino acids long. V lost 0 bases to trimming and J lost 0 bases, with 6 bases between them. Germline CDR1 and CDR2: DFQATT and SNEGSKA (reference sequence). The CDR3 DNA reads as TGCAGTGCTAGAGATTGGAGTAGCAATCAGCCCCAGCATTTT. It encodes CSARDWSSNQPQHF.

Only a few counts were recorded for this clonotype. This rearrangement joins TRBV5-1 to TRBJ1-1; tentative D call: TRBD1 (6 bases). CDR1 SGHRS and CDR2 YFSETQ come from the germline V gene. Trimming took 2 bases from V and 2 from J, leaving 22 bases between them. This CDR3 comprises 18 residues. CDR3 nucleotide sequence: TGCGCCAGCAGCTTCACCGGGACACTCGCCGTGGAAAACACTGAAGCTTTCTTT. Its protein product is CASSFTGTLAVENTEAFF.

This clonotype showed up just a few times. This rearrangement joins TRBV6-1 to TRBJ1-3; possibly TRBD1 for D (5 bases). This CDR3 spans 15 amino acids. Per germline, CDR1 MNHNS and CDR2 SASEGT. V lost 8 bases and J 2 bases, leaving 16 bases between the germline ends. The CDR3 nucleotides are TGTGCCAGCGCGACTGGCCGGGACGCTGGAAACACCATATATTTT. Translation: CASATGRDAGNTIYF.

Many counts were recorded for this clonotype. The chain is built from TRBV6-1 and TRBJ2-5; the match to TRBD2 covers 8 bases. The ends lost 1 base at V and 4 bases at J; junction bases unmatched: 2. The CDR3 covers 14 residues. The germline V gene encodes CDR1 MNHNS and CDR2 SASEGT. The DNA of the CDR3 is TGTGCCAGCAGTGAAGTAGCGGGATTAGAGACCCAGTACTTC. This encodes CASSEVAGLETQYF.

This clonotype turned up a few times. The rearrangement joins TRBV28 to TRBJ1-2; the D gene is possibly TRBD1 (5 bases). The germline gives CDR1 MDHEN, CDR2 SYDVKM. The CDR3 loop spans 17 amino acids. The germline V and J ends were trimmed by 8 bases and 0 bases, with 22 bases remaining between them. The CDR3 DNA reads as TGTGCCAGCCTCAGCGGCGTGTGGGACGACGCTAACTATGGCTACACCTTC. Translating it yields CASLSGVWDDANYGYTF.

The sample holds a few counts of this clonotype. The chain recombines TRBV7-2 with TRBJ2-2; D is possibly TRBD1 (5 bases). Germline loops: CDR1 SGHTA, CDR2 FQGNSA. The ends were cut back, 5 bases at V and 3 bases at J, with 7 bases in the middle. This CDR3 is 13 amino acids long. The CDR3 coding sequence is TGTGCCAGCAGCCAGGGATACACCGGGGAGCTGTTTTTT. It codes for CASSQGYTGELFF.

This clonotype was picked up a small number of times. This chain joins TRBV20-1 and TRBJ1-1, with 8 bases aligning to TRBD1. J lost 5 bases, V lost 5 bases, and 7 bases had no gene match. The CDR3 extends over 13 amino acids. Germline CDR1 and CDR2: DFQATT and SNEGSKA (reference sequence). CDR3 sequence reads: CSALTGVETEAFF. Here the CDR3 DNA reads TGCAGTGCTCTGACAGGGGTGGAGACTGAAGCTTTCTTT.

This clonotype was detected a few times. The V and J genes are TRBV6-2 or TRBV6-3 and TRBJ1-5, with D unresolved. This CDR3 is 15 amino acids long. V was clipped by 2 bases and J by 1 base, with 9 bases between them. The germline V gene encodes CDR1 MNHEY and CDR2 SVGEGT. The CDR3 reads CASSYDNRSNQPQHF. The CDR3 nucleotides are TGTGCCAGCAGTTACGATAACCGAAGCAATCAGCCCCAGCATTTT.

This CDR3 is CASSVEGYSNQPQHF. Here the CDR3 DNA reads TGTGCCAGCAGCGTAGAAGGGTATAGCAATCAGCCCCAGCATTTT. The chain has TRBV9 and TRBJ1-5; unclear D gene. Trimming left V 0 bases short and J 0 bases short, with 7 bases between. This CDR3 has 15 amino acids. Germline CDR1 reads SGDLS; CDR2 reads YYNGEE.

J is TRBJ2-7 and V is TRBV3-1, with D perhaps matching TRBD2 (5 bases). Trimming pared 0 bases from V and 1 base from J, leaving 10 bases between. This CDR3 is built from 15 residues. Germline-derived CDR1 and CDR2 are LGHDT and YNNKEL (reference sequence). The CDR3 sequence: CASSQDTGLSYEQYF. CDR3 coding DNA: TGTGCCAGCAGCCAAGATACGGGGTTATCCTACGAGCAGTACTTC.

This clonotype was picked up a small number of times. The chain employs TRBV24-1 and TRBJ1-5; TRBD1 matches 12 bases. V was pared by 4 bases and J by 4 bases, with 4 bases of the junction left unmatched. This CDR3 has 16 amino acids. Germline V gene data show CDR1 as KGHDR and CDR2 as SFDVKD. This chain's CDR3 is CATSEPGQGANQPQHF. The CDR3 DNA sequence: TGTGCCACCAGTGAACCGGGACAGGGGGCTAATCAGCCCCAGCATTTT.

The chain employs TRBV28 and TRBJ2-7; D is possibly TRBD1 or TRBD2 (5 bases each). The V and J ends lost 5 bases and 4 bases respectively, with 15 bases between them. CDR3 length: 14 residues. The germline V gene encodes CDR1 MDHEN and CDR2 SYDVKM. The CDR3 nucleotides are TGTGCCAGCAGTGGCCGGGACGGTAAATACGAGCAGTACTTC. Amino acids: CASSGRDGKYEQYF.